This T cell receptor (beta chain) was captured in a study of T cells in Graves' hyperthyroidism and ophthalmopathy. TCR beta CDR3 regions were amplified from RNA transcripts. TCR CDR3 regions were first amplified by RT-PCR with HTBI primers. In TCRdb, the multiplex PCR reads were re-called with MiXCR into one record per CDR3 protein. This table has over 350,000 distinct CDR3 sequences, 11% to 15% appearing once. Exclusions: uncontrolled infection, other autoimmune disease, pregnancy, lactation. Orbital computed tomography, thyroid ultrasound, serum thyroxine and TRAb, and clinical symptoms together informed the diagnoses. This clonotype was found many times. Its antigen is still unknown. The length of the CDR3 is 17 residues. Germline CDR1 LGHDT, CDR2 YNNKEL (reference sequence). V was cut by 5 bases and J by 0 bases, with 16 bases left in between. Regarding the study as a whole: Ophthalmopathy, as predicted by the model, came a median 6.5 months after the prediction.

J is TRBJ1-4 and V is TRBV3-1, with D possibly matching TRBD1 (5 bases). The sample comprised blood. This TCR was sampled from a man in his forties or fifties with Graves' ophthalmopathy. The CDR3 DNA is TGTGCCAGCAGCGCATTGGGCACAGGTTCAACTAATGAAAAACTGTTTTTT. Residues: CASSALGTGSTNEKLFF.